The sample holds one count of the clone carrying this T cell receptor (beta chain). The antigen is undetermined. The data were taken from a study of OX40 agonist ivuxolimab in advanced cancers. Looking at the study overall: Six ivuxolimab dose levels, 0.01 to 10 mg/kg, were given intravenously every 2 weeks.

Study results and limitations: The study found among the lowest clonal expansion in partial responders at 0.1-3.0 mg/kg. Within 6 weeks, CD4+ and CD8+ blood T cells expanded clonally at 0.1 to 3.0 mg/kg.

Only in-frame clones appear in the TCRdb table, and some are missing; sequencing was by immunoSEQ multiplex PCR. The profile shows about 33,000 clones, less than 90% of them singletons. Source: CD4+ or CD8+ T cells sorted from blood, taken in a trial of the OX40 agonist ivuxolimab. This clonotype was obtained from an adult with an advanced solid tumor such as melanoma, head and neck, liver or kidney cancer.

The CDR3 protein is CASGRDRGAYEQYF. The CDR3 DNA follows: TGTGCCAGCGGACGGGACAGGGGGGCCTACGAGCAGTACTTC. The J gene is TRBJ2-7, the V gene TRBV2; 11 positions match TRBD1. The CDR3 length is 14 residues. The germline CDR1 and CDR2 sequences are SNHLY and FYNNEI. V lost 8 bases to trimming and J lost 2 bases; unmatched junction nucleotides: 5. Supplemented by reference TRBV2 and TRBJ2-7, the full variable domain reads EPEVTQTPSHQVTQMGQEVILRCVPISNHLYFYWYRQILGQKVEFLVSFYNNEISEKSEIFDDQFSVERPDGSNFTLKIRSTKLEDSAMYFCASGRDRGAYEQYFGPGTRLTVT.